This T cell receptor (beta chain) was observed in a study of blood T cell repertoires in COVID-19. Study details: COVID-19 samples, acute and convalescent, were from the United States, Italy and Spain. PBMCs, B-cell-depleted T cells, or T cells were the source of the cDNA or gDNA that made up the material.

The CDR3 totals 13 residues. The V and J ends lost 3 bases and 1 base respectively, with 6 bases between them. Germline assignment: CDR1 SGHTA and CDR2 FQGNSA. Authors' data handling: Amplifying reference gene primers gave estimates of nucleated cell counts. Clones were read by immunoSEQ multiplex PCR, and TCRdb kept only the in-frame ones, dropping some. V and J calls and clone size are given by that table; D and trimming were obtained from the DNA. The sample has just over 650,000 clones, around 89% seen once; the top ten hold approximately 0.25%. The clonotype comes from a woman aged 18-30 years with acute or convalescent COVID-19. This rearrangement joins TRBV7-2 to TRBJ1-1, with D hard to call. Sequencing was done on a sample of peripheral blood. The CDR3 here is CASSLYRNTEAFF. The CDR3 DNA reads as TGTGCCAGCAGCTTGTACAGGAACACTGAAGCTTTCTTT.